This entry lists 3 T cell receptor beta chains sequenced from one sample in a study of regulatory T cells in long-lasting Graves disease. Time point specified: newly diagnosed GD, antithyroid drugs for less than 3 months. The TCR library was made from RNA extracted from PBMCs. Through Arm-PCR of CDR3 regions and iRepertoire HTBI primers, TCR beta libraries were built. TCRdb ran MiXCR on the multiplex PCR reads and lists one entry per CDR3 protein. The sample consists of around 500,000 distinct CDR3 sequences, 12% of them appearing once. This sample was shared with a second study, whose subject was T cells in Graves' hyperthyroidism and ophthalmopathy.

The specimen was peripheral blood mononuclear cells (PBMCs), collected at new diagnosis, from a patient treated with antithyroid drugs. The source is a woman in her thirties with Graves disease.

The chain joins TRBV6-2 or TRBV6-3 to TRBJ2-5; D possibly corresponds to TRBD1 (6 bases). V shed 7 bases and J shed 4 bases, with 10 bases lying between them. Germline CDR1 and CDR2: MNHEY and SVGEGT. This CDR3 region has 12 residues. The CDR3 DNA reads TGTGCCAGCACCGGACAGACAGAGACCCAGTACTTC. Residues: CASTGQTETQYF.

This clonotype was detected only a few times. The chain employs TRBV4-1 and TRBJ2-1; the match to TRBD2 covers 7 bases. This CDR3 region has 17 residues. Trimming removed 1 base from V and 0 bases from J; junction bases left unmatched: 6. Per germline, CDR1 MGHRA and CDR2 YSYEKL. The DNA of the CDR3 is TGCGCCAGCAGCCAAGGGTTGGGAGGGCCCTCCTACAATGAGCAGTTCTTC. Protein product: CASSQGLGGPSYNEQFF.

This clonotype occurred many times. The rearrangement joins TRBV2 to TRBJ2-1; D could derive from TRBD1 or TRBD2 (5 bases each). CDR1 is SNHLY and CDR2 is FYNNEI in the germline V gene. Trimming removed 9 bases from V and 2 bases from J, with 23 bases in between. The CDR3 covers 17 residues. CDR3 nucleotide sequence: TGTGCCAGTCCAGGGACGGGTTTGGTTGGTCCCTACAATGAGCAGTTCTTC. This encodes CASPGTGLVGPYNEQFF. The full variable domain, rest sourced from reference TRBV2 and TRBJ2-1, is EPEVTQTPSHQVTQMGQEVILRCVPISNHLYFYWYRQILGQKVEFLVSFYNNEISEKSEIFDDQFSVERPDGSNFTLKIRSTKLEDSAMYFCASPGTGLVGPYNEQFFGPGTRLTVL.